The 14 T cell receptor beta chains listed next were all sequenced from one sample in a study of T cells after somatic rescue of genetic block. Assay: immunoSEQ multiplex PCR; the TCRdb copy retains only in-frame clones and omits some. The sample lists roughly 58,000 clones, 90% to 97% occurring once. The sample consisted of peripheral blood mononuclear cells (PBMCs). Receptors originate from a child less than two years old.

CDR3 sequence: CASSATGGNQPQHF. CDR3 nucleotide sequence: TGTGCCAGCAGTGCCACAGGGGGCAATCAGCCCCAGCATTTT. V is TRBV6-1 and J is TRBJ1-5, with 7 bases matching TRBD1. The CDR3 is 14 amino acids. V lost 4 bases, J lost 2 bases, and 2 bases stayed unmatched. The germline CDR1 and CDR2 sequences are MNHNS and SASEGT.

The V and J genes are TRBV28 and TRBJ1-2; TRBD1 is a possible D gene (5 bases). V gave up 6 bases and J gave up 4 bases, with 9 bases separating them. Germline values: CDR1 MDHEN, CDR2 SYDVKM. The CDR3 has 12 residues. As DNA, the CDR3 is TGTGCCAGCAGCGGGACGGCCTATGGCTACACCTTC. This gives the protein CASSGTAYGYTF.

V usage is TRBV9 and J usage is TRBJ2-4, with D uncertain. The length of the CDR3 is 14 residues. Trimming took off 0 bases at V and 1 base at J, with 5 bases between the two ends. CDR1 is SGDLS, CDR2 YYNGEE, per germline. CDR3 in DNA: TGTGCCAGCAGCGTAGAAGGGGCCAAAAACATTCAGTACTTC. This sequence encodes CASSVEGAKNIQYF.

CDR3 protein: CASTEGQRIMVSNQPQHF. CDR3 nucleotides: TGTGCCAGTACCGAGGGACAGCGAATCATGGTAAGCAATCAGCCCCAGCATTTT. The J gene is TRBJ1-5, the V gene TRBV19; 7 bases agree with TRBD1. The CDR3 runs 18 residues. J gave up 1 base and V 7 bases, and 16 bases lay outside the gene matches. Germline loops: CDR1 LNHDA, CDR2 SQIVND (reference sequence).

J is TRBJ1-1 and V is TRBV7-9; perhaps TRBD1 as D (6 bases). Per germline, CDR1 SEHNR and CDR2 FQNEAQ (reference sequence). CDR3 length equals 13 residues. V was clipped by 7 bases and J by 6 bases, with 15 bases between them. CDR3 amino acids: CASMQGISSEAFF. CDR3 nucleotides: TGTGCCAGCATGCAGGGGATCTCATCTGAAGCTTTCTTT.

The rearrangement uses TRBV25-1 and TRBJ1-2, with D tentatively TRBD1 (6 bases). The ends were cut back, 5 bases at V and 2 bases at J, with 18 bases in the middle. This CDR3 region has 16 residues. Germline CDR1 MGHDK, CDR2 SYGVNS. The CDR3 DNA is TGTGCCAGCAGTCACGCGGACAGCTACCCGAACTATGGCTACACCTTC. Translation: CASSHADSYPNYGYTF.

This chain joins TRBV28 and TRBJ1-4, with D possibly being TRBD1 (6 bases). The CDR3 has 14 residues. CDR1 MDHEN and CDR2 SYDVKM come from the germline V gene. Trimming left V 10 bases short and J 3 bases short, with 15 bases between. The CDR3 bases are TGTGCCACCCATCAGGGGCGGCCTAATGAAAAACTGTTTTTT. Amino acid sequence: CATHQGRPNEKLFF.

This rearrangement joins TRBV7-2 to TRBJ2-7; D gene unclear. Trimming took off 4 bases at V and 5 bases at J, with 6 bases between the two ends. Germline V gene sequence: CDR1 SGHTA, CDR2 FQGNSA. The CDR3 runs to 11 residues. The CDR3 DNA reads TGTGCCAGCAGCTCCCTACACGAGCAGTACTTC. Its translation is CASSSLHEQYF.

The chain combines TRBV7-9 with TRBJ2-7; D might be TRBD1 (5 bases). From germline, CDR1 is SEHNR and CDR2 FQNEAQ (reference sequence). This CDR3 region has 15 residues. V lost 4 bases and J 5 bases, leaving 18 bases between the germline ends. CDR3 in amino acids: CASSSHPAGSDEQYF. CDR3 sequence (DNA): TGTGCCAGCAGCTCTCACCCGGCAGGGTCCGACGAGCAGTACTTC.

V is TRBV5-1 and J is TRBJ1-1; 8 bases match TRBD1. Per germline, CDR1 SGHRS and CDR2 YFSETQ. J was trimmed by 3 bases and V by 4 bases; bases with no gene match: 8. This CDR3 contains 15 residues. As DNA, the CDR3 is TGCGCCAGCAGCAGAAACCAGGGGGCGCACACTGAAGCTTTCTTT. This encodes CASSRNQGAHTEAFF. The entire variable domain, with the rest obtained from reference TRBV5-1 and TRBJ1-1, is as follows: KAGVTQTPRYLIKTRGQQVTLSCSPISGHRSVSWYQQTPGQGLQFLFEYFSETQRNKGNFPGRFSGRQFSNSRSEMNVSTLELGDSALYLCASSRNQGAHTEAFFGQGTRLTVV.

The chain's CDR3 is CASSLVLAGNNEQFF. CDR3 DNA sequence: TGCGCCAGCAGCTTAGTCCTAGCGGGGAACAATGAGCAGTTCTTC. The chain uses TRBV5-1 and TRBJ2-1, with 9 positions matching TRBD2. V shed 2 bases and J 5 bases; nucleotides not matched to a gene: 5. This CDR3 has 15 residues. CDR1 and CDR2 (germline): SGHRS, YFSETQ.

This sequence joins TRBV6-7 and TRBJ1-1, with 7 bases matching TRBD1. TRBV6-7 has ORF status, its function being uncertain. The CDR3 has 14 residues. The trim removed 2 bases at V and 4 bases at J, leaving 4 bases unmatched. CDR3 in DNA: TGTGCCAGCAGTTACCGACAGGGAGGCACTGAAGCTTTCTTT. Its translation is CASSYRQGGTEAFF.

The CDR3 coding sequence is TGTGCCAGCAGCCCCCTCCACCAAGAGACCCAGTACTTC. It encodes CASSPLHQETQYF. This chain links TRBV7-6 with TRBJ2-5, with D unclear. Per the germline V gene, CDR1 is SGHVS and CDR2 is FNYEAQ. Trimming shortened V by 5 bases and J by 0 bases, and 7 bases separated the two germline ends. The CDR3 consists of 13 residues.

V and J are TRBV29-1 and TRBJ2-7, with 8 positions matching TRBD1. The CDR3 has 13 residues. The V gene end was trimmed by 7 bases and the J gene end by 3 bases; junction bases not matched to a gene: 8. Germline V gene data show CDR1 as SQVTM and CDR2 as ANQGSEA. Written as DNA, the CDR3 is TGCAGCGCCCAGGACAGGGTGGACTACGAGCAGTACTTC. Amino acid sequence: CSAQDRVDYEQYF.